This T cell receptor beta chain was recovered during a study of post-analysis software for immune sequencing data. Overall study: Included courses were relapsing-remitting and secondary progressive multiple sclerosis; progressive-relapsing multiple sclerosis was also included. Study-level findings and limits: TRBV segments more frequent in patients than in controls numbered a few and included TRBV5-6, TRBV5-1 and TRBV20-1. Pronounced co-clustering by F measure was evident among identically batched samples. Controls significantly exceeded multiple sclerosis patients in normalized Chao1 diversity.

This clonotype was counted at least ten times. The target antigen is unknown. The germline V gene has CDR1 SQVTM and CDR2 ANQGSEA. The CDR3 is 13 residues long. The TCR beta cDNA libraries contained unique molecular identifiers. From approximately 1 to 10 million T cells, 400,000 to 550,000 cDNA molecules were obtained. TCRdb re-analysed the PCR reads in MiXCR, keeping a single row per CDR3 protein. Found here are 350,000 to 500,000 distinct CDR3 sequences, approximately 37% of them singletons; the top ten hold 7.5% to 8.5%. The sample consisted of blood. The V call is TRBV29-1, the J call TRBJ2-5; weak D call: TRBD2 (6 bases). The J call may be incorrect, as the DNA end agrees better with TRBJ2-7. This sequence was found in a girl aged 2 to 9 with multiple sclerosis. The CDR3 reads CSVDSGVSNEQYF. The CDR3 coding sequence is TGCAGCGTTGACTCGGGGGTAAGCAACGAGCAGTACTTC.